These 20 T cell receptor beta chains originate from one sample sequenced in a study of blood T cell repertoires in COVID-19. Sequencing was performed with immunoSEQ multiplex PCR; in TCRdb, only in-frame clones are kept and a portion is missing. The data hold more than 150,000 clones, with 86% observed a single time. Material for sequencing was peripheral blood. The receptors originated from a man aged 65 to 85 with active or convalescent COVID-19.

A word on this clone: The same CDR3 is also encoded by other DNA sequences in this sample. V gene TRBV7-9 combines with J gene TRBJ1-5, with no clear D. V dropped 2 bases and J dropped 4 bases, with 9 bases sitting between them. The germline gives CDR1 SEHNR, CDR2 FQNEAQ (reference sequence). The CDR3 loop spans 14 amino acids. CDR3 nucleotides: TGTGCCAGCAGCTTAAGAGGCAGTAATCAGCCCCAGCATTTT. It encodes CASSLRGSNQPQHF.

This chain connects TRBV9 to TRBJ2-1; TRBD2 matches at 10 bases. Germline V gene lookup returns CDR1 SGDLS and CDR2 YYNGEE. The CDR3 extends over 15 amino acids. Trimming at V came to 4 bases and at J to 3 bases, leaving 4 bases not matched to a gene. The CDR3 DNA reads TGTGCCAGCAGCATCCTAGCGGGAGTCTACAATGAGCAGTTCTTC. It is translated as CASSILAGVYNEQFF.

The V call is TRBV24-1, the J call TRBJ2-7; 10 bases are shared with TRBD1. Germline values: CDR1 KGHDR, CDR2 SFDVKD. This CDR3 is built from 15 residues. The V gene end was trimmed by 3 bases and the J gene end by 3 bases; junction bases not matched to a gene: 4. The CDR3 loop reads CATSDPGTGDYEQYF. As DNA, the CDR3 is TGTGCCACCAGTGATCCGGGGACAGGGGACTACGAGCAGTACTTC.

This clone has more than one count but fewer than ten. V gene TRBV6-5 combines with J gene TRBJ1-2, with TRBD1 matching over 8 bases. The V gene end was trimmed by 0 bases and the J gene end by 4 bases; junction bases not matched to a gene: 7. Looked up from germline, CDR1 is MNHEY and CDR2 is SVGAGI. The CDR3 spans 16 residues. CDR3 coding DNA: TGTGCCAGCAGTTACTCGACAGGGGCCCCCTTCTATGGCTACACCTTC. Protein sequence: CASSYSTGAPFYGYTF.

V gene TRBV29-1 combines with J gene TRBJ1-1, with D tentatively TRBD1 (6 bases). The V gene's germline CDR1 is SQVTM and CDR2 ANQGSEA. The CDR3 consists of 15 residues. V was trimmed by 7 bases and J by 0 bases, leaving 18 bases between them. CDR3 residues: CSADGGKGVNTEAFF. CDR3 in DNA: TGCAGCGCAGACGGGGGGAAGGGGGTGAACACTGAAGCTTTCTTT.

The genes are TRBV3-1 (or the pseudogene TRBV3-2) and TRBJ2-6; 7 positions match TRBD1. J was trimmed by 4 bases and V by 4 bases; bases with no gene match: 16. Per the germline V gene, CDR1 is LGHDT and CDR2 is YNNKEL (reference sequence). The CDR3 contains 19 residues. The CDR3 protein is CASSPLMAGGELGANVLTF. The CDR3 nucleotides are TGTGCCAGCAGCCCCCTTATGGCAGGGGGAGAATTAGGGGCCAACGTCCTGACTTTC.

CDR3 loop: CASNKGAGANVLTF. The CDR3 DNA reads TGCGCCAGCAATAAGGGAGCTGGGGCCAACGTCCTGACTTTC. This chain connects TRBV4-1 to TRBJ2-6; a possible D gene is TRBD2 (5 bases). CDR1 is MGHRA and CDR2 is YSYEKL in the germline V gene. The CDR3 loop spans 14 amino acids. The V and J ends lost 7 bases and 2 bases respectively, with 9 bases between them.

This clone has just a few counts. The chain links TRBV20-1 to TRBJ1-5, with D possibly being TRBD1 (5 bases). Looked up from germline, CDR1 is DFQATT and CDR2 is SNEGSKA (reference sequence). The CDR3 consists of 14 residues. The V end lost 3 bases, the J end lost 4 bases, and 13 bases lay between the germline ends. CDR3 residues: CSASRGAGNQPQHF. As DNA, the CDR3 is TGCAGTGCTAGTCGTGGGGCAGGGAATCAGCCCCAGCATTTT.

The V call is TRBV5-1, the J call TRBJ2-1; 9 bases line up with TRBD1. Germline V lookup: CDR1 SGHRS, CDR2 YFSETQ. CDR3 size: 14 residues. The junction had 5 bases not matched to a gene; V was cut back by 4 bases and J by 6 bases. The CDR3 DNA follows: TGCGCCAGCAGCGGACAGGGGATTCTCAATGAGCAGTTCTTC. Encoded protein: CASSGQGILNEQFF.

This CDR3 reads CSALVGRRAGYTF. CDR3 nucleotide sequence: TGCAGCGCCCTAGTAGGACGGAGGGCTGGCTACACCTTC. V is TRBV29-1 and J is TRBJ1-2; D call uncertain. The CDR3 length is 13 residues. With 7 bases removed from V and 7 bases from J, the gap between germline ends came to 19 bases. Germline V gives CDR1 SQVTM, CDR2 ANQGSEA.

The chain couples TRBV18 to TRBJ1-1; TRBD1 matches at 10 bases. The V segment lost 4 bases and the J segment 0 bases; nucleotides outside the gene matches: 5. Germline values: CDR1 KGHSH, CDR2 LQKENI. The length of the CDR3 is 16 residues. The CDR3 nucleotides read TGTGCCAGCTCACTCGGACAGGGGGGGATGAACACTGAAGCTTTCTTT. It is translated as CASSLGQGGMNTEAFF.

This clone was seen only a few times. This chain joins TRBV28 and TRBJ2-2; weak D call: TRBD2 (6 bases). The V gene's germline CDR1 is MDHEN and CDR2 SYDVKM. The CDR3 covers 15 residues. With 6 bases removed from V and 7 bases from J, the gap between germline ends came to 18 bases. CDR3 residues: CASSTIGAGSGELFF. The CDR3 bases are TGTGCCAGCAGCACTATAGGGGCGGGGAGCGGGGAGCTGTTTTTT. Full variable domain (remainder filled in from reference TRBV28 and TRBJ2-2): DVKVTQSSRYLVKRTGEKVFLECVQDMDHENMFWYRQDPGLGLRLIYFSYDVKMKEKGDIPEGYSVSREKKERFSLILESASTNQTSMYLCASSTIGAGSGELFFGEGSRLTVL.

This clone was counted a few times. The chain joins TRBV10-3 to TRBJ2-5, with D perhaps TRBD1 (5 bases). This CDR3 contains 12 residues. Looked up from germline, CDR1 is ENHRY and CDR2 is SYGVKD. Trimming removed 2 bases at V and 5 bases at J, with 6 bases between. This CDR3 is CAISEKGETQYF. The DNA of the CDR3 is TGTGCCATCAGTGAGAAGGGGGAGACCCAGTACTTC.

The rearrangement uses TRBV6-1 and TRBJ1-1; 8 bases line up with TRBD1. The CDR3 is 12 amino acids. V was clipped by 2 bases and J by 8 bases; unmatched bases: 1. CDR1 and CDR2 (germline): MNHNS, SASEGT. The chain's CDR3 is CASSERTGEAFF. The CDR3 DNA follows: TGTGCCAGCAGTGAAAGGACAGGGGAAGCTTTCTTT.

About this clone itself: Other DNA sequences from this sample encode an identical CDR3 as well. The chain is built from TRBV5-1 and TRBJ2-7; tentative D call: TRBD1 (5 bases). Germline CDR1 reads SGHRS; CDR2 reads YFSETQ. V lost 1 base and J lost 3, with 8 bases in between. CDR3 length equals 13 residues. The CDR3, as DNA: TGCGCCAGCAGCTTGCAGGGTGACTACGAGCAGTACTTC. Protein product: CASSLQGDYEQYF.

This clone was detected once. This chain joins TRBV7-3 and TRBJ2-7; TRBD2 agrees at 7 bases. The CDR3 covers 14 residues. Germline V gene data show CDR1 as SGHTA and CDR2 as FQGTGA. Unmatched junction bases numbered 7, after V lost 2 bases and J lost 6 bases. CDR3 residues: CASSLLAVPGEQYF. CDR3 DNA sequence: TGTGCCAGCAGCTTACTAGCGGTTCCCGGCGAGCAGTACTTC.

The chain recombines TRBV4-1 with TRBJ1-5, with D possibly TRBD1 on 6 matching bases. CDR1 MGHRA and CDR2 YSYEKL come from the germline V gene. V was clipped by 0 bases and J by 7 bases, with 13 bases between them. The CDR3 has 15 amino acids. CDR3 sequence reads: CASSQDRGAGQPQHF. The CDR3 DNA sequence: TGCGCCAGCAGCCAAGATCGGGGGGCCGGGCAGCCCCAGCATTTT.

The chain recombines TRBV7-9 with TRBJ1-4, with no clear D. This CDR3 region has 14 residues. V lost 1 base to trimming and J lost 5 bases, with 8 bases between them. Germline values: CDR1 SEHNR, CDR2 FQNEAQ (reference sequence). CDR3 bases: TGTGCCAGCAGCTTAGGAGGCACGAATGAAAAACTGTTTTTT. Its translation: CASSLGGTNEKLFF.

The chain employs TRBV5-1 and TRBJ2-2; 15 bases fit TRBD2. CDR1 SGHRS and CDR2 YFSETQ come from the germline V gene. The CDR3 has 19 residues. The J segment lost 4 bases and the V segment lost 0 bases, leaving 7 bases of the junction unmatched. The CDR3 DNA reads as TGCGCCAGCAGCTTGGCCGCGGGACTAGCGGGAGGTAGCACCGGGGAGCTGTTTTTT. Translating gives CASSLAAGLAGGSTGELFF.

The J gene is TRBJ2-3, the V gene TRBV2; 7 positions agree with TRBD1. V lost 2 bases to trimming and J lost 4 bases; unmatched junction nucleotides: 6. Germline CDR1 is SNHLY and CDR2 is FYNNEI. The CDR3 runs 15 residues. CDR3 residues: CASSEFGQGADTQYF. The CDR3 DNA reads as TGTGCCAGCAGTGAATTTGGGCAGGGGGCAGATACGCAGTATTTT.